Presented here are 6 T cell receptor beta chains from one specimen sequenced in a study of control samples from healthy donors and cancer patients. Profiled with immunoSEQ multiplex PCR; TCRdb holds only in-frame clones, not every one. Of tens of thousands of clones listed, around 85% are singletons. Sequencing was done on a sample of blood. The receptors come from a man aged 35 to 55 in good health.

This clone was seen just once. Other nucleotide sequences in the sample specify the same CDR3. The chain is built from TRBV7-2 and TRBJ1-1; D is uncertain. V lost 2 bases and J 1 base, leaving 8 bases between the germline ends. Germline assignment: CDR1 SGHTA and CDR2 FQGNSA. The CDR3 has 14 residues. The chain's CDR3 is CASSLRTGNTEAFF. CDR3 DNA: TGTGCCAGCAGCTTACGGACCGGGAACACTGAAGCTTTCTTT.

The chain links TRBV5-1 to TRBJ1-1; D possibly corresponds to TRBD1 (6 bases). The CDR3 runs to 16 residues. The ends were cut back, 0 bases at V and 1 base at J, with 13 bases in the middle. Per the germline V gene, CDR1 is SGHRS and CDR2 is YFSETQ. This CDR3 is CASSLGWGPGNTEAFF. As DNA, the CDR3 is TGCGCCAGCAGCTTGGGGTGGGGGCCGGGGAACACTGAAGCTTTCTTT.

The chain links TRBV11-3 to TRBJ2-7; D is perhaps TRBD1 (8 bases). Trimming shortened V by 0 bases and J by 3 bases, and 15 bases separated the two germline ends. The germline V gene has CDR1 SGHNT and CDR2 YENEEA. There are 16 residues in the CDR3. As DNA, the CDR3 is TGTGCCAGCAGCTTAGACGGACAGGGAGGGTTCTACGAGCAGTACTTC. Encoded protein: CASSLDGQGGFYEQYF.

This rearrangement joins TRBV7-2 to TRBJ1-3; D is unclear. CDR1 and CDR2 (germline): SGHTA, FQGNSA. V was trimmed by 3 bases and J by 8 bases, leaving 5 bases between them. CDR3 length: 11 residues. The CDR3 DNA reads TGTGCCAGCAGCTTTTCGGACACCATATATTTT. Its translation: CASSFSDTIYF.

The chain has TRBV6-5 and TRBJ2-5, with a tentative D call TRBD1 (6 bases). This CDR3 contains 13 residues. V lost 5 bases to trimming and J lost 4 bases, with 11 bases between them. Germline V gene data show CDR1 as MNHEY and CDR2 as SVGAGI. CDR3 nucleotides: TGTGCCAGCAGTCTCAGGGGCGCAGAGACCCAGTACTTC. Translating gives CASSLRGAETQYF.

The chain combines TRBV27 with TRBJ1-1, with TRBD1 identical over 9 bases. The germline CDR1 and CDR2 sequences are MNHEY and SMNVEV (reference sequence). J lost 5 bases, V lost 0 bases, and 7 bases had no gene match. This CDR3 is 16 amino acids long. CDR3: CASSLSGQGWGTEAFF. In nucleotides, the CDR3 is TGTGCCAGCAGTTTATCGGGACAGGGATGGGGGACTGAAGCTTTCTTT.